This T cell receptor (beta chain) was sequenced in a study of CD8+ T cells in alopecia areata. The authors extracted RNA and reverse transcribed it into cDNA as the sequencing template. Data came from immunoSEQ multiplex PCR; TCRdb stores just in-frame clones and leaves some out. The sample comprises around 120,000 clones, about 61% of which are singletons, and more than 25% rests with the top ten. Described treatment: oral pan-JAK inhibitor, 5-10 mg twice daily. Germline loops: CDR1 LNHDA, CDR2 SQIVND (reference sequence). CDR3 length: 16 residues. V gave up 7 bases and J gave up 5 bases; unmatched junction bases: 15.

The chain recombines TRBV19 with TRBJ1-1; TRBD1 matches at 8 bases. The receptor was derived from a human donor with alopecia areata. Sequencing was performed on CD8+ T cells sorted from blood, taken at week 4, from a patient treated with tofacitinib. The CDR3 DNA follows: TGTGCCAGTAAAGGGGGACAGGCCCCAGGGTATACTGAAGCTTTCTTT. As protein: CASKGGQAPGYTEAFF.